Described below is a single T cell receptor (beta chain) sequence and its context. The sample originates from a study of type 1 and type 2 diabetes patients. Study at large: Donors were type 1 diabetes, type 2 diabetes, or nondiabetic controls. CD4+ or CD8+ T cells were positively selected from PBMCs with microbeads.

PCR was run on genomic DNA. Multiplex PCR with 30 forward and 13 reverse primers amplified the TCR beta CDR3. A single record per CDR3 protein comes from TCRdb applying MiXCR to the multiplex PCR reads. Altogether fewer than 300,000 distinct CDR3 sequences are present, more than 45% being singletons, with the ten largest covering about an eighth. CDR3 length equals 16 residues. Germline values: CDR1 GTSNPN, CDR2 SVGIG (reference sequence). The V gene lost 1 base and the J gene lost 2 bases, with 17 bases spanning the gap. Each diabetic donor fulfilled classification criteria for either type 1 or type 2. About 9.7 milliliters of peripheral blood were collected from each participant.

The chain carries TRBV30 and TRBJ1-2, with D possibly being TRBD1 (5 bases). The receptor was isolated from a man younger than 30 with type 2 diabetes. Sample: peripheral blood mononuclear cells (PBMCs). CDR3 protein: CAWSGRDPGSNYGYTF. The CDR3 DNA is TGTGCCTGGAGTGGCAGGGATCCGGGGTCCAACTATGGCTACACCTTC.